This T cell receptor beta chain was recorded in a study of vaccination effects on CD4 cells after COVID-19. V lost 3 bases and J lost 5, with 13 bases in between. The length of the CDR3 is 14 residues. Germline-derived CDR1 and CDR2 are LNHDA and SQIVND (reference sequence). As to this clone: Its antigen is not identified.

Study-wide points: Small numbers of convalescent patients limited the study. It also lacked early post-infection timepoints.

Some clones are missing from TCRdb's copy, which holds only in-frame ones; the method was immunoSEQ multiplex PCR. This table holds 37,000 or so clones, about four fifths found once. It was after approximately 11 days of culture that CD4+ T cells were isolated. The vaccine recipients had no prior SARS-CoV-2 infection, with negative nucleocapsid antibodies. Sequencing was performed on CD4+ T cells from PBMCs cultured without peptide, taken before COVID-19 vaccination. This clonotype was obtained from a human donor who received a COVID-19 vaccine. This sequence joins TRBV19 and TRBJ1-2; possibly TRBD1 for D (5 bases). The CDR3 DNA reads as TGTGCCAGTAGTATTGCGTCACGGGGGTATGGCTACACCTTC. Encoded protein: CASSIASRGYGYTF.